The following is a TCR beta chain sequence with its context. This record belongs to a study of T cells in Graves' hyperthyroidism and ophthalmopathy. Lactation, pregnancy, other autoimmune disease or uncontrolled infection excluded patients. In making diagnoses, clinical symptoms, serum thyroxine and TRAb, thyroid ultrasound and orbital computed tomography were all used. V lost 3 bases to trimming and J lost 0 bases, with 12 bases between them. The CDR3 extends over 15 amino acids. Per the germline V gene, CDR1 is SGHTA and CDR2 is FQGNSA. TCR beta CDR3 region amplification was performed from RNA transcripts. Initially, a first-round RT-PCR of the TCR CDR3 employed the HTBI primer set. TCRdb re-derived calls from the multiplex PCR reads in MiXCR, one entry per CDR3 protein. Among roughly 500,000 distinct CDR3 sequences listed, approximately 49% were seen once.

The J gene is TRBJ2-7, the V gene TRBV7-2, with a possible D match to TRBD2 (6 bases). This TCR came from an adult woman with Graves' disease, either hyperthyroidism or ophthalmopathy (not recorded which). The sample taken for sequencing was peripheral blood or thyroid tissue (not recorded which). The CDR3 here is CASSFVAESSYEQYF. The CDR3 DNA is TGTGCCAGCAGCTTTGTAGCGGAAAGCTCCTACGAGCAGTACTTC.